Following are 25 T cell receptor beta chains from one sample sequenced in a study of PD-1 blockade in mismatch repair-deficient tumors. Using immunoSEQ multiplex PCR, the repertoire was profiled, and TCRdb retains in-frame clones only, with some absent. The sample carries 120,000 or so clones, about 85% recorded once. Sequences were derived from peripheral blood, sampled 44 weeks after starting pembrolizumab. These receptors originate from an adult with mismatch repair-deficient cancer.

The gene calls are TRBV7-9 and TRBJ2-7; TRBD1 agrees at 7 bases. Germline assignment: CDR1 SEHNR and CDR2 FQNEAQ (reference sequence). Trimming at V came to 4 bases and at J to 3 bases, leaving 6 bases not matched to a gene. The CDR3 has 14 amino acids. The CDR3 reads CASSSPGQSYEQYF. The CDR3 DNA reads TGTGCCAGCAGCTCGCCGGGACAGAGCTACGAGCAGTACTTC.

The rearrangement uses TRBV27 and TRBJ2-1; 8 bases line up with TRBD1. Germline V gene lookup returns CDR1 MNHEY and CDR2 SMNVEV (reference sequence). V shed 5 bases, J shed 4 bases, and the junction held 7 bases outside the gene matches. The CDR3 has 15 residues. CDR3 sequence reads: CASSDAGTGYNEQFF. The CDR3, as DNA: TGTGCCAGCAGTGACGCCGGGACAGGTTACAATGAGCAGTTCTTC.

This clone was counted between two and nine times. The chain employs TRBV27 and TRBJ1-5; D uncertain. This CDR3 contains 12 residues. V lost 8 bases and J lost 6, with 11 bases in between. CDR1 and CDR2 from the germline V gene are MNHEY and SMNVEV (reference sequence). This CDR3 reads CASSGWGQPQHF. CDR3 DNA sequence: TGTGCCAGCTCCGGCTGGGGTCAGCCCCAGCATTTT.

This sequence joins TRBV27 and TRBJ2-7; tentatively, D is TRBD1 (5 bases). Germline CDR1 MNHEY, CDR2 SMNVEV (reference sequence). The V and J ends lost 6 bases and 1 base respectively, with 19 bases between them. The CDR3 has 16 amino acids. CDR3 sequence (DNA): TGTGCCAGCAGAACCCGCCTCCAGGGTCGGTCCTACGAGCAGTACTTC. Encoded protein: CASRTRLQGRSYEQYF.

This rearrangement joins TRBV7-9 to TRBJ1-1; D not certain. This CDR3 spans 14 amino acids. Germline V CDR1 and CDR2: SEHNR, FQNEAQ (reference sequence). Trimming took off 1 base at V and 0 bases at J, with 6 bases between the two ends. CDR3 sequence reads: CASSLGWMNTEAFF. CDR3 nucleotide sequence: TGTGCCAGCAGCTTAGGATGGATGAACACTGAAGCTTTCTTT.

The V and J genes are TRBV4-1 and TRBJ2-1, with TRBD2 identical over 12 bases. The CDR3 is 17 amino acids. V shed 1 base, J shed 9 bases, and the junction held 10 bases outside the gene matches. Per the germline V gene, CDR1 is MGHRA and CDR2 is YSYEKL. The chain's CDR3 is CASSQGASGRAESEQFF. CDR3 in DNA: TGCGCCAGCAGCCAAGGGGCTAGCGGGAGGGCCGAAAGTGAGCAGTTCTTC.

The chain uses TRBV6-5 and TRBJ1-2; D unresolved. This CDR3 is 14 amino acids long. Trimming shortened V by 5 bases and J by 8 bases, and 18 bases separated the two germline ends. Germline CDR1 and CDR2: MNHEY and SVGAGI. The CDR3 sequence: CASSNLKMGLGYTF. CDR3 in DNA: TGTGCCAGCAGTAACTTAAAGATGGGCCTCGGCTACACCTTC.

The gene calls are TRBV6-6 and TRBJ2-5; D not certain. Between the trimmed V and J ends, which lost 8 bases and 5 bases, there was a span of 24 bases. Germline-derived CDR1 and CDR2 are MNHNY and SVGAGI (reference sequence). The CDR3 is 16 amino acids. Written as DNA, the CDR3 is TGTGCCAGCTCACTATCCGTGAGTATAACACCGGAGACCCAGTACTTC. Translated: CASSLSVSITPETQYF.

The gene calls are TRBV4-3 and TRBJ1-1, with D hard to call. Looked up from germline, CDR1 is LGHNA and CDR2 is YSLEER. With 0 bases removed from V and 0 bases from J, the gap between germline ends came to 8 bases. The CDR3 sequence is 15 residues long. CDR3 nucleotides: TGCGCCAGCAGCCAAGACAAGGCAGTGAACACTGAAGCTTTCTTT. It encodes CASSQDKAVNTEAFF.

The CDR3 spells CASSYSKKDMGETQYF. In DNA form, the CDR3 reads TGTGCCAGCAGTTACTCGAAAAAGGACATGGGAGAGACCCAGTACTTC. This chain uses TRBV6-6 with TRBJ2-5; a weak D match, TRBD1 (5 bases). Germline V gene sequence: CDR1 MNHNY, CDR2 SVGAGI (reference sequence). The CDR3 is made up of 16 amino acids. V lost 0 bases, J lost 4 bases, and 15 bases lay in between.

This chain joins TRBV7-3 and TRBJ2-3; D not resolved. V lost 6 bases, J lost 6 bases, and 13 bases lay in between. CDR3 length: 13 amino acids. The germline V gene encodes CDR1 SGHTA and CDR2 FQGTGA. This CDR3 reads CASRPGPKDTQYF. For the CDR3, the DNA is TGTGCCAGCAGACCGGGCCCCAAGGATACGCAGTATTTT. Drawing the rest from reference TRBV7-3 and TRBJ2-3, the complete variable domain is GAGVSQTPSNKVTEKGKYVELRCDPISGHTALYWYRQSLGQGPEFLIYFQGTGAADDSGLPNDRFFAVRPEGSVSTLKIQRTERGDSAVYLCASRPGPKDTQYFGPGTRLTVL.

V usage is TRBV19 and J usage is TRBJ2-1; 11 bases agree with TRBD1. The CDR3 sequence is 17 residues long. Trimming cost V 6 bases and J 6 bases; bases outside gene matches: 13. Germline V gene data show CDR1 as LNHDA and CDR2 as SQIVND (reference sequence). The CDR3 nucleotides are TGTGCCAGTAGGCTCTCGGGCCGGACAGGGGGCGTCAATGAGCAGTTCTTC. It specifies CASRLSGRTGGVNEQFF.

V is TRBV5-1 and J is TRBJ1-1; 8 nucleotides line up with TRBD1. V shed 0 bases, J shed 4 bases, and the junction held 8 bases outside the gene matches. The germline CDR1 and CDR2 sequences are SGHRS and YFSETQ. The CDR3 runs to 16 residues. The CDR3 DNA follows: TGCGCCAGCAGCTTGGGCAGGGGGCGGAGGGTCACTGAAGCTTTCTTT. It is translated as CASSLGRGRRVTEAFF.

J is TRBJ2-1 and V is TRBV7-6; D not certain. CDR3 size: 13 residues. V gave up 5 bases and J gave up 0 bases, with 5 bases separating them. Germline V gene data show CDR1 as SGHVS and CDR2 as FNYEAQ. The CDR3 coding sequence is TGTGCCAGCAGCCCCCTCTCCTACAATGAGCAGTTCTTC. Translated: CASSPLSYNEQFF.

The chain has TRBV10-3 and TRBJ1-2; no clear D gene. The CDR3 has 15 residues. The ends were cut back, 6 bases at V and 1 base at J, with 15 bases in the middle. CDR1 is ENHRY and CDR2 is SYGVKD in the germline V gene. In DNA form, the CDR3 reads TGTGCCATCAGGACGGACGAGGCAATTAACTATGGCTACACCTTC. Its translation is CAIRTDEAINYGYTF.

V gene TRBV6-1 combines with J gene TRBJ1-1; 7 bases match TRBD1. V shed 8 bases, J shed 7 bases, and the junction held 13 bases outside the gene matches. There are 14 residues in the CDR3. In germline, CDR1 is MNHNS, CDR2 SASEGT. The CDR3 bases are TGTGCCAGCCGACCTGGTAGCTGGACAGGTGAAGCTTTCTTT. Translated, it gives CASRPGSWTGEAFF.

The chain is built from TRBV29-1 and TRBJ1-3, with no clear D. CDR1 is SQVTM and CDR2 is ANQGSEA in the germline V gene. The ends were cut back, 3 bases at V and 0 bases at J, with 9 bases in the middle. This CDR3 has 14 amino acids. The CDR3 here is CSVDINNSGNTIYF. CDR3 sequence (DNA): TGCAGCGTTGACATTAACAACTCTGGAAACACCATATATTTT.

The V call is TRBV13, the J call TRBJ2-3; 12 nucleotides line up with TRBD2. CDR1 PRHDT and CDR2 FYEKMQ come from the germline V gene (reference sequence). Unmatched junction bases numbered 6, after V lost 5 bases and J lost 3 bases. The length of the CDR3 is 16 residues. The CDR3 bases are TGTGCCAGCAGCATCTGGACTAGCGGGGATACAGATACGCAGTATTTT. This codes for CASSIWTSGDTDTQYF.

The rearrangement joins TRBV7-8 to TRBJ1-1; TRBD1 aligns across 9 bases. In germline, CDR1 is SGHVS, CDR2 FQNEAQ. There are 16 residues in the CDR3. Trimming at V came to 5 bases and at J to 5 bases, leaving 12 bases not matched to a gene. This chain's CDR3 is CASSQLVTGGHTEAFF. The DNA of the CDR3 is TGTGCCAGCAGCCAACTCGTAACAGGGGGCCATACTGAAGCTTTCTTT. The whole variable domain, remainder taken from reference TRBV7-8 and TRBJ1-1, is GAGVSQSPRYKVAKRGQDVALRCDPISGHVSLFWYQQALGQGPEFLTYFQNEAQLDKSGLPSDRFFAERPEGSVSTLKIQRTQQEDSAVYLCASSQLVTGGHTEAFFGQGTRLTVV.

The chain has TRBV7-7 and TRBJ2-6, with D possibly matching TRBD1 (5 bases). This CDR3 is 17 amino acids long. The germline CDR1 and CDR2 sequences are SSHAT and FNYEAQ (reference sequence). The V gene lost 3 bases and the J gene lost 0 bases, with 12 bases spanning the gap. CDR3 protein: CASSFALRVSGANVLTF. The CDR3 nucleotides read TGTGCCAGCAGCTTTGCCCTCAGGGTCTCTGGGGCCAACGTCCTGACTTTC.

CDR3 amino acids: CASSPRLDVEIETQYF. The DNA of the CDR3 is TGTGCCAGCAGCCCGCGACTAGACGTAGAGATAGAGACCCAGTACTTC. The chain uses TRBV11-2 and TRBJ2-5; a weak D match, TRBD2 (6 bases). Germline CDR1 and CDR2: SGHAT and FQNNGV. V lost 5 bases and J 4 bases, leaving 20 bases between the germline ends. This CDR3 contains 16 residues.

This clone has just one count. The chain has TRBV30 and TRBJ1-2; D not certain. V was trimmed by 0 bases and J by 2 bases, leaving 10 bases between them. The CDR3 consists of 14 residues. Germline assignment: CDR1 GTSNPN and CDR2 SVGIG (reference sequence). Here the CDR3 DNA reads TGTGCCTGGAGTGTACGAAAGGGAAACTATGGCTACACCTTC. Its translation is CAWSVRKGNYGYTF.

The rearrangement links TRBV29-1 to TRBJ2-1; 14 positions match TRBD2. The CDR3 runs 13 residues. Germline V gene sequence: CDR1 SQVTM, CDR2 ANQGSEA. Trimming at V came to 3 bases and at J to 15 bases, leaving 7 bases not matched to a gene. CDR3 sequence reads: CSVEGLAGVSTFF. The CDR3, as DNA: TGCAGCGTTGAGGGACTAGCGGGAGTAAGTACGTTCTTC.

CDR3 nucleotides: TGTGCCAGCAGCAAGGACAGGTACCCCTTGGAGCAGTACTTC. Its translation: CASSKDRYPLEQYF. The V call is TRBV11-3, the J call TRBJ2-7, with 7 bases matching TRBD1. Germline CDR1 SGHNT, CDR2 YENEEA. This CDR3 comprises 14 residues. The V gene end was trimmed by 5 bases and the J gene end by 7 bases; junction bases not matched to a gene: 11.

The chain uses TRBV27 and TRBJ2-7; a weak D match, TRBD1 (5 bases). Germline V gene lookup returns CDR1 MNHEY and CDR2 SMNVEV (reference sequence). V lost 0 bases and J lost 0, with 12 bases in between. This CDR3 region has 16 residues. The CDR3 bases are TGTGCCAGCAGTTTATCGAGGCACAGGAGCTCCTACGAGCAGTACTTC. Translating it yields CASSLSRHRSSYEQYF.